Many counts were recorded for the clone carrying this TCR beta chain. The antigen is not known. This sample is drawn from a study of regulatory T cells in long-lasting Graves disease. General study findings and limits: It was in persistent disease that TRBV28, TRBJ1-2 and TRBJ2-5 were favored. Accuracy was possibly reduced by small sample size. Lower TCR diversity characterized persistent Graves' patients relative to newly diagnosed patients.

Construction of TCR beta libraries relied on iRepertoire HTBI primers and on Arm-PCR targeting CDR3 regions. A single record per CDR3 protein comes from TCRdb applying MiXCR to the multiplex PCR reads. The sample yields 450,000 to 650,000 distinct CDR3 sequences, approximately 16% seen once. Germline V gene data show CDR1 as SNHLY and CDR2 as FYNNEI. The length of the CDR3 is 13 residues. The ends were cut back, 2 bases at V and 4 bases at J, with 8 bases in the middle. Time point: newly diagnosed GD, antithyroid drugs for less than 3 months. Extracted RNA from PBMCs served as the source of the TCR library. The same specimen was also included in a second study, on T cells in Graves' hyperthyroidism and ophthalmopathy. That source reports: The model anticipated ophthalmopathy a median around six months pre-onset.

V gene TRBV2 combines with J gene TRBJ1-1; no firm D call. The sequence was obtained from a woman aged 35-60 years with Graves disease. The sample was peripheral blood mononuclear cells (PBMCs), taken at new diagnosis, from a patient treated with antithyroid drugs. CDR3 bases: TGTGCCAGCAGTGAATATGTTAGCACTGAAGCTTTCTTT. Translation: CASSEYVSTEAFF.